Each of the 2 T cell receptor beta chains below was sequenced from the same sample in a study of shared clonotypes between healthy human individuals. TCRdb's table, derived via immunoSEQ multiplex PCR, lists solely in-frame clones and lacks some. The profile shows some 2 million clones, approximately 95% of them singletons. Naive CD8 cells comprised CD45RO-negative, CCR7-positively selected cells, excluding terminally differentiated effector memory CD45RA+ cells. Sequencing was done on a sample of naive CD8+ T cells sorted from blood. The source is a man aged 18 to 35 in good health.

The rearrangement links TRBV27 to TRBJ2-1, with D unresolved. Germline V gene data show CDR1 as MNHEY and CDR2 as SMNVEV (reference sequence). CDR3 length: 12 residues. Trimming cost V 5 bases and J 5 bases, with 7 bases left between them. This CDR3 reads CASSPQNNEQFF. In nucleotides, the CDR3 is TGTGCCAGCAGTCCTCAGAACAATGAGCAGTTCTTC.

CDR3 nucleotides: TGTGCCAGCAGTACCCCCTTACAAGAGACCCAGTACTTC. This gives the protein CASSTPLQETQYF. The chain employs TRBV7-9 and TRBJ2-5; no clear D gene. Trimming shortened V by 6 bases and J by 2 bases, and 10 bases separated the two germline ends. Germline V gene sequence: CDR1 SEHNR, CDR2 FQNEAQ (reference sequence). This CDR3 is 13 amino acids long. Variable domain in full (rest from reference TRBV7-9 and TRBJ2-5): DTGVSQNPRHKITKRGQNVTFRCDPISEHNRLYWYRQTLGQGPEFLTYFQNEAQLEKSRLLSDRFSAERPKGSFSTLEIQRTEQGDSAMYLCASSTPLQETQYFGPGTRLLVL.